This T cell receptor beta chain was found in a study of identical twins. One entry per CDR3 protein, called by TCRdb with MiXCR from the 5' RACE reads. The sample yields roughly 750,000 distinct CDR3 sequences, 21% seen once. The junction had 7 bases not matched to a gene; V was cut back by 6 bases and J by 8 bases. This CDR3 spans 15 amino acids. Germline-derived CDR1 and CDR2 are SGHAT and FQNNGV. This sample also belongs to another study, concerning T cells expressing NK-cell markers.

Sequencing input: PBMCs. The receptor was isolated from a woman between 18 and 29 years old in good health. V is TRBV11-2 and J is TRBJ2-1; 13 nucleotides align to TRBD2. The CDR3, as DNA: TGTGCCAGCAGGAGGCCGGGACTAGCGGGGCATGAGCAGTTCTTC. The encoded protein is CASRRPGLAGHEQFF. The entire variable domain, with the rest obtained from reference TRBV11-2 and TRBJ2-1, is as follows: EAGVAQSPRYKIIEKRQSVAFWCNPISGHATLYWYQQILGQGPKLLIQFQNNGVVDDSQLPKDRFSAERLKGVDSTLKIQPAKLEDSAVYLCASRRPGLAGHEQFFGPGTRLTVL.